This is a list of T cell receptor beta chains from one sample in a study of blood T cell repertoires in COVID-19. Libraries were prepared by immunoSEQ multiplex PCR; TCRdb keeps only in-frame clonotypes and omits some of them. The sample holds about 190,000 clones, around 84% seen once. The sequencing input was PBMCs or T cells enriched from blood (not recorded which). These receptors were collected from a woman in her twenties or thirties who had recovered from COVID-19. The CDR3 runs from the conserved cysteine through the conserved F or W. A D gene is named only where the DNA matches it firmly. The size entry is marked missing in some rows and otherwise reads once, few, many or a size class.

TGTGCCAGCTCACCACGTGTGGGGGGTGAAGCTTTCTTT,CASSPRVGGEAFF,TRBV18,TRBJ1-1,-,-
TGTGCCAGCAGTTTATGGGGCAGGGGGCGCAATCAGCCCCAGCATTTT,CASSLWGRGRNQPQHF,TRBV28,TRBJ1-5,TRBD1,-
TGTGCCAGCAGTCCCCACAGGGGGCTTGCCTATAGCAATCAGCCCCAGCATTTT,CASSPHRGLAYSNQPQHF,TRBV28,TRBJ1-5,TRBD1,-
TGTGCCAGCAGCCGTGCGAGCGGGTTTTCTACGCAGTATTTT,CASSRASGFSTQYF,TRBV9,TRBJ2-3,-,-
TGTGCCAGCAGTTTACTAGCAGACACAGATACGCAGTATTTT,CASSLLADTDTQYF,TRBV6-4,TRBJ2-3,-,-
TGTGCCAGCTCACCAAAACAGGGGGCGGAGGATGGCTACACCTTC,CASSPKQGAEDGYTF,TRBV18,TRBJ1-2,TRBD1,-
TGTGCCAGCAGTGACAGGGGGGGCAGCGGCTACACCTTC,CASSDRGGSGYTF,TRBV7-2,TRBJ1-2,TRBD1,-
TGTGCCAGCAGCTTGGGGTGGGGAGTGGGCACTGAAGCTTTCTTT,CASSLGWGVGTEAFF,TRBV5-6,TRBJ1-1,-,medium-sized
TGTGCCACCAGCAGAGATTCCAGCGGGCAGTTTGGTACGCAGTATTTT,CATSRDSSGQFGTQYF,TRBV15,TRBJ2-3,-,once
TGTGCCAGCAGTGAATTGGGGACAGGGGGTCGGAGCAATCAGCCCCAGCATTTT,CASSELGTGGRSNQPQHF,TRBV2,TRBJ1-5,TRBD1,-
TGTGCCACCAGTGATGAGGGGACTCGGGAAGGGTCCCTCTATGGCTACACCTTC,CATSDEGTREGSLYGYTF,TRBV24-1,TRBJ1-2,-,-
TGTGCCAGCAGCCCCGGACAGGGGGATGAGAATCAGCCCCAGCATTTT,CASSPGQGDENQPQHF,TRBV9,TRBJ1-5,TRBD1,-
TGCGCCAGCAGCTTGGTTCCCCCGACTAGCGGGGGGGAAGGTGAGCAGTTCTTC,CASSLVPPTSGGEGEQFF,TRBV5-1,TRBJ2-1,TRBD2,-
TGTGCCAGCAGCCACGGACAGGATAATTCACCCCTCCACTTT,CASSHGQDNSPLHF,TRBV3-1/TRBV3-2,TRBJ1-6,TRBD1,-
TGTGCCAGCAGACCAGGACGGGGGGCGCTAGAGACCCAGTACTTC,CASRPGRGALETQYF,TRBV28,TRBJ2-5,-,once
TGTGCCAGCAGATCCTGGTCGGATAGCGGGGGGGGAAACAATGAGCAGTTCTTC,CASRSWSDSGGGNNEQFF,TRBV7-6,TRBJ2-1,TRBD2,once
TGTGCCATCAGTGAAGGACACCCGAATAATTCACCCCTCCACTTT,CAISEGHPNNSPLHF,TRBV10-3,TRBJ1-6,-,-
TGTGCCAGTAGTATCGGGGTCGGCACAGATACGCAGTATTTT,CASSIGVGTDTQYF,TRBV19,TRBJ2-3,-,-
TGTGCCAGCAGCTTAACAGGGGGCTCGCCCTATAATTCACCCCTCCACTTT,CASSLTGGSPYNSPLHF,TRBV7-3,TRBJ1-6,TRBD1,-
TGTGCCAGCAGCTTGCGTTTTAGACAGGAGACCCAGTACTTC,CASSLRFRQETQYF,TRBV5-5,TRBJ2-5,-,once
TGTGCCAGCAGCTTAGGTGGCCTAGTTTCTTCACCCCTCCACTTT,CASSLGGLVSSPLHF,TRBV11-2,TRBJ1-6,-,-
TGCGCCAGCAGCCAAGAGACAGGGTTCTCTGGAAACACCATATATTTT,CASSQETGFSGNTIYF,TRBV4-1,TRBJ1-3,TRBD1,-
TGCGCCAGCAGCCAAGCCCGGGGCACAGATACGCAGTATTTT,CASSQARGTDTQYF,TRBV4-1,TRBJ2-3,-,-
TGTGCCAGTAAGACAGGGGTAGACGGCTACACCTTC,CASKTGVDGYTF,TRBV2,TRBJ1-2,TRBD1,-
TGTGCCAGCAGTTACCTTGGGGGACAAGTATCGAGCATTCAGTACTTC,CASSYLGGQVSSIQYF,TRBV28,TRBJ2-4,-,-
TGTGCCAGCACCCCAGTGGGACAGGGAAGGACAGATACGCAGTATTTT,CASTPVGQGRTDTQYF,TRBV6-6,TRBJ2-3,TRBD1,-
TGTGCCAGCAGTGATGGCGGGAGCACAGATACGCAGTATTTT,CASSDGGSTDTQYF,TRBV6-4,TRBJ2-3,-,-
TGTGCCATCAATGCCGGGACAGGGACCATGAACACTGAAGCTTTCTTT,CAINAGTGTMNTEAFF,TRBV10-3,TRBJ1-1,TRBD1,many
TGTGCCAGCAGCCCGGGACAGATGGGCTTTGCAACTAATGAAAAACTGTTTTTT,CASSPGQMGFATNEKLFF,TRBV7-9,TRBJ1-4,TRBD1,-
TGTGCCAGCAGCTTTCGGTGGGGGGGAGATCAGCCCCAGCATTTT,CASSFRWGGDQPQHF,TRBV7-2,TRBJ1-5,-,few
TGTGCCAGCAGTTACTACGCCAGAAGCTACGAGCAGTACTTC,CASSYYARSYEQYF,TRBV6-5,TRBJ2-7,-,-
TGTGCCAGCAGTGTTTTAGCGGGGGGGCAAGATACGCAGTATTTT,CASSVLAGGQDTQYF,TRBV6-4,TRBJ2-3,TRBD2,-
TGTGCCAGCAGCTTGGCCGGGACTGACGCCTATAGCAATCAGCCCCAGCATTTT,CASSLAGTDAYSNQPQHF,TRBV5-5,TRBJ1-5,-,-
TGCAGCGCACTGACAGGGAATACTGAAGCTTTCTTT,CSALTGNTEAFF,TRBV29-1,TRBJ1-1,TRBD1,-
TGCGCCAGCAGCCTGAGGGGGTTAGGGACAGATACGCAGTATTTT,CASSLRGLGTDTQYF,TRBV5-1,TRBJ2-3,-,-
TGTGCCAGCACCTCGCTAGCGGGAGGGACCGGGGAGCTGTTTTTT,CASTSLAGGTGELFF,TRBV2,TRBJ2-2,TRBD2,-
TGTGCCAGCAGCCAAGATGCGTTTAATGCAGGAGGTAGCTACGAGCAGTACTTC,CASSQDAFNAGGSYEQYF,TRBV3-1/TRBV3-2,TRBJ2-7,-,once
TGTGCCAGCAGCTTAGACACACTCCCGCCCCAGCATTTT,CASSLDTLPPQHF,TRBV5-8,TRBJ1-5,-,-
TGTGCCAGCAGTGAAGCGGCAGGGATGAACACTGAAGCTTTCTTT,CASSEAAGMNTEAFF,TRBV6-1,TRBJ1-1,-,-
TGTGCCAGCAGGGACAGGGGGGAGATGAACACTGAAGCTTTCTTT,CASRDRGEMNTEAFF,TRBV7-8,TRBJ1-1,TRBD1,-
TGTGCCAGCGGCCCGGGACAGGGAGGCAATCAGCCCCAGCATTTT,CASGPGQGGNQPQHF,TRBV28,TRBJ1-5,TRBD1,-
TGTGCCAGCAGTACTATGAGTGACCCCTCGGGACAGCCCAGGGGTAGATTT,CASSTMSDPSGQPRGRF,TRBV28,TRBJ1-1,TRBD1,-
-,CASTSDRVEFGYTF,TRBV19,TRBJ1-2,-,-
TGTGCCAGTAGTACCTCCGGGAGGGGGCGAGAGACCCAGTACTTC,CASSTSGRGRETQYF,TRBV19,TRBJ2-5,-,-
TGTGCCAGCAGCCAGCTAGCGGGAGGTACTAGTCACTCCTACAATGAGCAGTTCTTC,CASSQLAGGTSHSYNEQFF,TRBV4-2,TRBJ2-1,TRBD2,-
TGTGCAAGTCGCTTTCCAGGGGACGGTAATTCACCCCTCCACTTT,CASRFPGDGNSPLHF,TRBV12-2,TRBJ1-6,-,-
TGTGCCAGTAGTATGGGGGGTTCAGCTTTCTTT,CASSMGGSAFF,TRBV19,TRBJ1-1,-,-
TGCAGTGCTAGTCGGACTAGCGGCACCTACAATGAGCAGTTCTTC,CSASRTSGTYNEQFF,TRBV20-1,TRBJ2-1,TRBD2,-
TGTGCCAGCTCCAGGGAGCGGGGAGAGACCCAGTACTTC,CASSRERGETQYF,TRBV27,TRBJ2-5,TRBD2,-
TGTGCCAGCAGCCTGGGGACAGGGAGAAAACTGTTTTTT,CASSLGTGRKLFF,TRBV12-3/TRBV12-4,TRBJ1-4,TRBD1,many
TGTGCCAGCATTCCGAACTGGACAGGGGTCACAGATACGCAGTATTTT,CASIPNWTGVTDTQYF,TRBV2,TRBJ2-3,TRBD1,-
TGCGCCAGCAGCCCGGGGACTGGACCTAATCAGCCCCAGCATTTT,CASSPGTGPNQPQHF,TRBV5-1,TRBJ1-5,-,-